This passage covers 22 T cell receptor beta chains from one sample sequenced in a study of OX40 agonist ivuxolimab in advanced cancers. Here immunoSEQ multiplex PCR was the method, and the copy in TCRdb shows in-frame clones only, minus some. The table includes fewer than 85,000 clones, 85% to 90% detected once. The sample in question was CD4+ or CD8+ T cells sorted from blood, obtained in a trial of the OX40 agonist ivuxolimab. The receptors here all came from an adult with an advanced solid tumor such as melanoma, head and neck, liver or kidney cancer.

CDR3 DNA sequence: TGCGCCAGCAGCTCTACCGGGACAGGGAATGAAAAACTGTTTTTT. Its protein product is CASSSTGTGNEKLFF. The chain links TRBV5-1 to TRBJ1-4, with 9 positions matching TRBD1. The germline gives CDR1 SGHRS, CDR2 YFSETQ. J was trimmed by 5 bases and V by 3 bases; bases with no gene match: 5. The CDR3 contains 15 residues.

The chain combines TRBV10-1 with TRBJ1-1, with 8 bases identical to TRBD1. Germline values: CDR1 WNHNN, CDR2 SYGVQD (reference sequence). The CDR3 is made up of 14 amino acids. V shed 4 bases and J 6 bases; nucleotides not matched to a gene: 7. Written as DNA, the CDR3 is TGCGCCAGCAGTGTGAGCAGGGGGCTGCCTGAAGCTTTCTTT. This codes for CASSVSRGLPEAFF.

This CDR3 reads CASSLYRESNYGYTF. In nucleotides, the CDR3 is TGTGCCAGCAGTTTATATCGAGAGAGTAACTATGGCTACACCTTC. The chain combines TRBV28 with TRBJ1-2; the D is unclear. V was pared by 1 base and J by 1 base, with 10 bases between. The CDR3 contains 15 residues. Germline V gene lookup returns CDR1 MDHEN and CDR2 SYDVKM.

J is TRBJ2-1 and V is TRBV20-1; D gene unclear. Trimming left V 5 bases short and J 2 bases short, with 4 bases between. Germline CDR1 DFQATT, CDR2 SNEGSKA (reference sequence). This CDR3 has 11 amino acids. DNA of the CDR3: TGCAGTGCTCGAGCCTACAATGAGCAGTTCTTC. Protein sequence: CSARAYNEQFF.

The gene calls are TRBV29-1 and TRBJ1-1; D not certain. The CDR3 contains 11 residues. The V gene lost 2 bases and the J gene lost 3 bases, with 4 bases spanning the gap. From germline, CDR1 is SQVTM and CDR2 ANQGSEA. The CDR3 sequence: CSVEIYTEAFF. In DNA form, the CDR3 reads TGCAGCGTTGAAATTTACACTGAAGCTTTCTTT.

The rearrangement joins TRBV5-1 to TRBJ1-1; no definite D call. The germline V gene encodes CDR1 SGHRS and CDR2 YFSETQ. This CDR3 has 13 residues. Between the trimmed V and J ends, which lost 1 base and 1 base, there was a span of 5 bases. The CDR3 region is CASSLSPNTEAFF. Here the CDR3 DNA reads TGCGCCAGCAGCTTGTCACCGAACACTGAAGCTTTCTTT.

This clone is a singleton in its sample. The CDR3 DNA sequence: TGTGCCAGCAGCCCGCTTTGGGGGGGGCGAACCTCACAAGAGACCCAGTACTTC. Translated: CASSPLWGGRTSQETQYF. The V gene is TRBV11-2, the J gene TRBJ2-5, with D maybe TRBD2 (7 bases). This CDR3 contains 18 residues. Trimming removed 5 bases at V and 2 bases at J, with 24 bases between. Germline loops: CDR1 SGHAT, CDR2 FQNNGV.

The chain has TRBV6-1 and TRBJ1-3; D is ambiguous. Trimming removed 4 bases from V and 4 bases from J, with 2 bases in between. CDR1 is MNHNS and CDR2 is SASEGT in the germline V gene. The CDR3 totals 11 residues. CDR3 residues: CASSAGNTIYF. CDR3 in DNA: TGTGCCAGCAGTGCGGGAAACACCATATATTTT.

This rearrangement joins TRBV15 to TRBJ1-3; D is possibly TRBD1 (5 bases). Germline CDR1 is LNHNV and CDR2 is YYDKDF (reference sequence). Trimming left V 5 bases short and J 0 bases short, with 17 bases between. CDR3 length: 17 amino acids. The CDR3 loop is CATSPGDTSLSGNTIYF. The CDR3, as DNA: TGTGCCACCAGCCCGGGGGATACATCGCTCTCTGGAAACACCATATATTTT. Drawing the rest from reference TRBV15 and TRBJ1-3, the complete variable domain is DAMVIQNPRYQVTQFGKPVTLSCSQTLNHNVMYWYQQKSSQAPKLLFHYYDKDFNNEADTPDNFQSRRPNTSFCFLDIRSPGLGDTAMYLCATSPGDTSLSGNTIYFGEGSWLTVV.

J is TRBJ1-2 and V is TRBV6-1, with D tentatively TRBD1 (5 bases). CDR1 is MNHNS and CDR2 is SASEGT in the germline V gene. CDR3 length: 13 residues. V was clipped by 8 bases and J by 4 bases, with 14 bases between them. CDR3 nucleotides: TGTGCCAGCGTGAGCAGGGCCCTCTATGGCTACACCTTC. Its translation: CASVSRALYGYTF.

V usage is TRBV7-9 and J usage is TRBJ1-1; D uncertain. Trimming took off 1 base at V and 3 bases at J, with 6 bases between the two ends. The CDR3 loop spans 13 amino acids. Germline V CDR1 and CDR2: SEHNR, FQNEAQ (reference sequence). CDR3 region: CASSLDPHTEAFF. CDR3 nucleotides: TGTGCCAGCAGCTTAGACCCCCACACTGAAGCTTTCTTT.

The V gene is TRBV5-5, the J gene TRBJ2-7; D uncertain. CDR1 is SGHKS, CDR2 YYEKEE, per germline (reference sequence). This CDR3 contains 12 residues. Trimming removed 1 base at V and 1 base at J, with 3 bases between. The CDR3: CASSLPSYEQYF. The CDR3 DNA sequence: TGTGCCAGCAGCTTGCCGTCCTACGAGCAGTACTTC.

This clone was recorded once. This chain connects TRBV19 to TRBJ1-1; possibly TRBD1 for D (6 bases). With 3 bases removed from V and 5 bases from J, the gap between germline ends came to 13 bases. Germline assignment: CDR1 LNHDA and CDR2 SQIVND (reference sequence). The CDR3 is made up of 14 amino acids. The CDR3 is CASSIRGGQTEAFF. CDR3 bases: TGTGCCAGTAGTATCCGGGGGGGGCAGACTGAAGCTTTCTTT.

The gene calls are TRBV5-6 and TRBJ1-1, with D perhaps matching TRBD1 (5 bases). The CDR3 consists of 12 residues. V gave up 4 bases and J gave up 11 bases, with 15 bases separating them. Looked up from germline, CDR1 is SGHDT and CDR2 is YYEEEE. The CDR3 DNA is TGTGCCAGCAGCCTGGGGCCTCGGCTGGCTTTCTTT. The encoded protein is CASSLGPRLAFF.

The CDR3 DNA reads as TGCAGCGTTGAAGGACAGGGGTACGAGCAGTACTTC. Translating it yields CSVEGQGYEQYF. The chain combines TRBV29-1 with TRBJ2-7, with TRBD1 identical over 8 bases. The CDR3 has 12 amino acids. Per germline, CDR1 SQVTM and CDR2 ANQGSEA. V shed 1 base and J 4 bases; nucleotides not matched to a gene: 0.

J is TRBJ1-2 and V is TRBV7-2, with 7 positions matching TRBD1. V was clipped by 4 bases and J by 5 bases; unmatched bases: 10. The CDR3 is 15 amino acids. CDR1 is SGHTA, CDR2 FQGNSA, per germline. The DNA for the CDR3 is TGTGCCAGCAGCTATCGACAGGGCCTTCAGTATGGCTACACCTTC. Translated, it gives CASSYRQGLQYGYTF.

The chain has TRBV7-2 and TRBJ1-1, with D uncertain. Germline-derived CDR1 and CDR2 are SGHTA and FQGNSA. The V end lost 7 bases, the J end lost 0 bases, and 21 bases lay between the germline ends. This CDR3 has 17 residues. The CDR3 loop is CASIPKVTRSLNTEAFF. CDR3 DNA: TGTGCCAGCATCCCCAAAGTTACACGGTCATTGAACACTGAAGCTTTCTTT.

This clone has a single count. Within the sample, other DNA sequences also encode this same CDR3. This chain uses TRBV27 with TRBJ2-2; tentative D call: TRBD2 (7 bases). V shed 1 base and J shed 1 base, with 13 bases lying between them. Germline CDR1 MNHEY, CDR2 SMNVEV (reference sequence). This CDR3 region has 17 residues. The CDR3 region has the DNA TGTGCCAGCAGTTTATTGAGGGGAGGGGGGAACACCGGGGAGCTGTTTTTT. It encodes CASSLLRGGGNTGELFF.

This clone was seen only once. This chain joins TRBV29-1 and TRBJ2-1; 7 positions match TRBD2. Trimming took 2 bases from V and 8 from J; bases not matched to a gene: 9. Germline loops: CDR1 SQVTM, CDR2 ANQGSEA. The CDR3 is made up of 14 amino acids. The CDR3 here is CSVETGLGLDEQFF. The CDR3 DNA follows: TGCAGCGTTGAAACCGGACTAGGGTTGGATGAGCAGTTCTTC.

The chain has TRBV25-1 and TRBJ1-4, with 8 bases matching TRBD1. The CDR3 is made up of 13 amino acids. V gave up 6 bases and J gave up 8 bases; unmatched junction bases: 5. Germline V gene data show CDR1 as MGHDK and CDR2 as SYGVNS. The CDR3 DNA sequence: TGTGCCAGCAGGCAGGGGGCGGGGGAAAAACTGTTTTTT. This codes for CASRQGAGEKLFF.

This clone was detected only a few times. The chain uses TRBV19 and TRBJ1-5; 7 bases are a match to TRBD1. Trimming removed 3 bases from V and 6 bases from J; junction bases left unmatched: 8. Germline V gives CDR1 LNHDA, CDR2 SQIVND (reference sequence). This CDR3 has 15 residues. The CDR3 bases are TGTGCCAGTAGTATCCAGGGGGGATTGAGTCAGCCCCAGCATTTT. Amino acids: CASSIQGGLSQPQHF.

J is TRBJ2-7 and V is TRBV20-1; D possibly corresponds to TRBD1 (5 bases). This CDR3 is built from 11 residues. Germline CDR1 is DFQATT and CDR2 is SNEGSKA (reference sequence). V shed 5 bases and J shed 5 bases, with 10 bases lying between them. In DNA form, the CDR3 reads TGCAGTGCTGCCTTCAGGGACGAGCAGTACTTC. This encodes CSAAFRDEQYF.